The text below deals with one T cell receptor beta chain. Its antigen is unknown. The sample is drawn from a study of T cell responses to AZD1222 COVID-19 vaccine. Assay: immunoSEQ multiplex PCR; the TCRdb copy retains only in-frame clones and omits some. This sample has 150,000 to 200,000 clones, with about 86% found just once. Study-wide findings and caveats: The donor group comprised mostly white British people and more females; the analysis possibly underestimated clonal diversity. CD4 TCRs associated with vaccination spanned spike, dominating at 160-218 and 743-854. Spike-specific TCRs gained breadth and depth after people received two AZD1222 doses.

With 6 bases removed from V and 0 bases from J, the gap between germline ends came to 9 bases. The CDR3 is 13 amino acids. CDR1 and CDR2 from the germline V gene are MDHEN and SYDVKM. This specimen consisted of peripheral blood, obtained on day 0 of AZD1222 vaccination. The TCR sequence derives from an adult in good health. The chain is built from TRBV28 and TRBJ2-7; weak D call: TRBD2 (5 bases). The CDR3 reads CASRREGSYEQYF. The CDR3 DNA reads TGTGCCAGCAGAAGAGAGGGCTCCTACGAGCAGTACTTC. Combining the CDR3 with reference TRBV28 and TRBJ2-7 gives the whole variable domain DVKVTQSSRYLVKRTGEKVFLECVQDMDHENMFWYRQDPGLGLRLIYFSYDVKMKEKGDIPEGYSVSREKKERFSLILESASTNQTSMYLCASRREGSYEQYFGPGTRLTVT.